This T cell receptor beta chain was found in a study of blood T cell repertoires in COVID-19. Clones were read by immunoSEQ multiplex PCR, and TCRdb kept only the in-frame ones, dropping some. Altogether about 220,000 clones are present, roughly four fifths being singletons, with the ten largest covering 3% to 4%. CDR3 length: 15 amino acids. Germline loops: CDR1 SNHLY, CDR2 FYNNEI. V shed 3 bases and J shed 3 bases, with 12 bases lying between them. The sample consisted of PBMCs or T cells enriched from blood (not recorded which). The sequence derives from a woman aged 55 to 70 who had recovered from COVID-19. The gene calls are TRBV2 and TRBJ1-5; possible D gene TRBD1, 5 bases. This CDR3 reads CASSESTVNNQPQHF. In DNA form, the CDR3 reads TGTGCCAGCAGTGAGTCGACAGTTAACAATCAGCCCCAGCATTTT.